A single sample gave rise to the 21 T cell receptor beta chains below, sequenced in a study of T cells expressing NK-cell markers. For each CDR3 protein, TCRdb gives one entry from its re-call of the 5' RACE reads, without DNA. Its table records about 150,000 distinct CDR3 sequences. Material for sequencing was blood T cells: a sorted CD56 or NKG2C T cell subset, CD4+ or CD8+ T cells, or bulk PBMC T cells (not recorded which). These receptors originate from a woman aged 45 to 65 in good health.

The V call is TRBV7-9, the J call TRBJ2-3; TCRdb outputs TRBD1, but without DNA this stays unchecked. CDR1 is SEHNR, CDR2 FQNEAQ, per germline (reference sequence). The CDR3 extends over 15 amino acids. CDR3: CASSPAGFFGDTQYF.

The chain is built from TRBV5-8 and TRBJ2-1; TCRdb lists TRBD2, though no DNA is available to test this call. From germline, CDR1 is SGHTS and CDR2 YDEGEE. This CDR3 spans 15 amino acids. The CDR3 is CASSLWSGTYNEQFF.

J is TRBJ2-3 and V is TRBV6-5. CDR3 length: 13 residues. Germline V gene data show CDR1 as MNHEY and CDR2 as SVGAGI. The CDR3 is CASSPSVTDTQYF.

The J gene is TRBJ2-4, the V gene TRBV25-1; TCRdb's D call, TRBD1, is unchecked because there is no DNA. The CDR3 sequence is 13 residues long. Germline CDR1 MGHDK, CDR2 SYGVNS. This chain's CDR3 is CASSSGTGGIQYF.

V and J are TRBV14 and TRBJ2-1; no DNA is available, so the TRBD1 call from TCRdb remains unchecked. The CDR3 extends over 14 amino acids. Germline values: CDR1 SGHDN, CDR2 FVKESK. The CDR3 sequence: CASSYRTGYNEQFF.

This chain links TRBV13 with TRBJ2-7; the D gene TCRdb calls, TRBD1, cannot be checked with no DNA. CDR3 length: 16 residues. Per germline, CDR1 PRHDT and CDR2 FYEKMQ (reference sequence). Here the CDR3 reads CASSSNRDTPHYEQYF. Using reference TRBV13 and TRBJ2-7 for the parts outside the CDR3, the full variable domain is AAGVIQSPRHLIKEKRETATLKCYPIPRHDTVYWYQQGPGQDPQFLISFYEKMQSDKGSIPDRFSAQQFSDYHSELNMSSLELGDSALYFCASSSNRDTPHYEQYFGPGTRLTVT.

V usage is TRBV29-1 and J usage is TRBJ2-3; TCRdb's D call of TRBD1 is untestable without DNA. The CDR3 has 11 amino acids. Germline V gene sequence: CDR1 SQVTM, CDR2 ANQGSEA. CDR3 sequence reads: CSVPLTDTQYF.

The J gene is TRBJ1-5, the V gene TRBV27; TCRdb's D gene call, TRBD1, goes unchecked for lack of DNA. This CDR3 has 13 residues. Germline loops: CDR1 MNHEY, CDR2 SMNVEV (reference sequence). The CDR3 region is CATSPAPNQPQHF.

The V and J genes are TRBV5-1 and TRBJ2-2. The CDR3 spans 14 residues. CDR1 is SGHRS, CDR2 YFSETQ, per germline. The CDR3 protein is CASSLSSYTGELFF.

The rearrangement links TRBV6-5 to TRBJ2-7. The germline V gene encodes CDR1 MNHEY and CDR2 SVGAGI. The CDR3 has 13 residues. This CDR3 reads CASSPGDLYEQYF.

The rearrangement links TRBV12-3 or TRBV12-4 to TRBJ2-7. The CDR3 has 12 amino acids. The chain's CDR3 is CASSLYSSEQYF.

The chain uses TRBV5-1 and TRBJ2-1; the TRBD1 assignment by TCRdb is unverifiable without DNA. The CDR3 runs to 13 residues. Germline V gives CDR1 SGHRS, CDR2 YFSETQ. The CDR3 here is CASSLGASDEQFF.

The J gene is TRBJ1-1, the V gene TRBV11-2; no DNA is available, so the TRBD1 call from TCRdb remains unchecked. CDR3 length: 16 residues. Looked up from germline, CDR1 is SGHAT and CDR2 is FQNNGV. The CDR3 sequence: CASSLGGRGGITEAFF.

The J gene is TRBJ2-3, the V gene TRBV4-1; TCRdb lists TRBD2, though no DNA is available to test this call. This CDR3 has 13 amino acids. The germline gives CDR1 MGHRA, CDR2 YSYEKL. CDR3 amino acids: CASSQDEGDTQYF.

The J gene is TRBJ1-3, the V gene TRBV4-1. This CDR3 region has 16 residues. CDR1 is MGHRA, CDR2 YSYEKL, per germline. The CDR3 loop is CASSQEPGLSGNTIYF.

This chain links TRBV15 with TRBJ1-5; with no DNA, the TCRdb D assignment of TRBD1 cannot be verified. CDR3 length: 15 residues. The germline CDR1 and CDR2 sequences are LNHNV and YYDKDF (reference sequence). CDR3 sequence: CATSREDRINQPQHF.

The rearrangement uses TRBV5-6 and TRBJ1-5; TCRdb names TRBD1, which stays unverified in the absence of DNA. Germline CDR1 reads SGHDT; CDR2 reads YYEEEE. The CDR3 totals 14 residues. The CDR3: CASSRMTGNQPQHF.

This chain uses TRBV7-9 with TRBJ2-5; the D call of TRBD2 rests on TCRdb alone, since no DNA is present to check it. The germline gives CDR1 SEHNR, CDR2 FQNEAQ (reference sequence). The CDR3 covers 14 residues. The CDR3 loop reads CASTEAGIAETQYF.

The chain recombines TRBV5-1 with TRBJ2-7; TCRdb's D gene call, TRBD1, goes unchecked for lack of DNA. Germline V lookup: CDR1 SGHRS, CDR2 YFSETQ. CDR3 length equals 15 residues. The CDR3 sequence: CASSLGDRGRYEQYF.

This chain connects TRBV5-1 to TRBJ2-1; the D gene TCRdb calls, TRBD2, cannot be checked with no DNA. Germline CDR1 is SGHRS and CDR2 is YFSETQ. The CDR3 totals 14 residues. The CDR3 is CASSLASGYNEQFF.

The chain uses TRBV5-1 and TRBJ1-5; TCRdb gives TRBD1 as the D gene, but with no DNA this cannot be confirmed. The germline V gene encodes CDR1 SGHRS and CDR2 YFSETQ. This CDR3 spans 15 amino acids. CDR3: CASSLNGALNQPQHF.